The 23 T cell receptor beta chains below were found in one sample sequenced in a study of T cells in Graves' hyperthyroidism and ophthalmopathy. Researchers amplified the TCR beta CDR3 regions from RNA transcripts. First-round RT-PCR of the TCR CDR3 relied on the HTBI primer set. TCRdb used MiXCR to reprocess the multiplex PCR reads, holding one entry per CDR3 protein. The sample has 480,000 or so distinct CDR3 sequences; about 45% are singletons. The sample taken for sequencing was peripheral blood or thyroid tissue (not recorded which). These receptors all come from an adult woman with Graves' disease, either hyperthyroidism or ophthalmopathy (not recorded which).

The CDR3 sequence: CASSPPGGPREQYF. Here the CDR3 DNA reads TGTGCCAGCAGCCCACCCGGTGGCCCTAGGGAGCAGTACTTC. V usage is TRBV7-9 and J usage is TRBJ2-7; D is uncertain. The CDR3 length is 14 residues. V was trimmed by 5 bases and J by 7 bases, leaving 18 bases between them. Germline values: CDR1 SEHNR, CDR2 FQNEAQ (reference sequence). The entire variable domain, with the rest obtained from reference TRBV7-9 and TRBJ2-7, is as follows: DTGVSQNPRHKITKRGQNVTFRCDPISEHNRLYWYRQTLGQGPEFLTYFQNEAQLEKSRLLSDRFSAERPKGSFSTLEIQRTEQGDSAMYLCASSPPGGPREQYFGPGTRLTVT.

This sequence joins TRBV20-1 and TRBJ1-5, with unresolved D. Per germline, CDR1 DFQATT and CDR2 SNEGSKA (reference sequence). CDR3 length equals 12 residues. Trimming removed 5 bases from V and 6 bases from J, with 11 bases in between. The CDR3: CSAGDRSQPQHF. Here the CDR3 DNA reads TGCAGTGCTGGTGATCGAAGTCAGCCCCAGCATTTT.

This clonotype was seen ten or more times. The chain has TRBV19 and TRBJ1-1; TRBD1 might be the D (6 bases). Germline V gives CDR1 LNHDA, CDR2 SQIVND (reference sequence). With 7 bases removed from V and 5 bases from J, the gap between germline ends came to 23 bases. The CDR3 consists of 16 residues. The DNA for the CDR3 is TGTGCCAGTACTCAACGGACCCCGGGGGGCGGGACTGAAGCTTTCTTT. This encodes CASTQRTPGGGTEAFF.

The chain is built from TRBV7-3 and TRBJ2-2; a weak D match, TRBD1 (6 bases). The CDR3 is 17 residues long. Trimming left V 0 bases short and J 4 bases short, with 15 bases between. The germline gives CDR1 SGHTA, CDR2 FQGTGA. The CDR3 region is CASSLTGNAGVTGELFF. The CDR3, as DNA: TGTGCCAGCAGCTTAACTGGGAACGCAGGGGTCACCGGGGAGCTGTTTTTT.

The CDR3 region is CASSLETSGAPYEQYF. The CDR3 nucleotides read TGTGCCAGCAGCTTAGAAACTAGCGGGGCGCCCTACGAGCAGTACTTC. The gene calls are TRBV7-6 and TRBJ2-7; 10 bases are shared with TRBD2. The length of the CDR3 is 16 residues. Germline V gene sequence: CDR1 SGHVS, CDR2 FNYEAQ. With V trimmed by 1 base and J by 2 bases, 5 bases remained unmatched.

The chain carries TRBV7-6 and TRBJ2-7; 9 nucleotides agree with TRBD1. The germline CDR1 and CDR2 sequences are SGHVS and FNYEAQ. CDR3 length equals 16 residues. V lost 4 bases to trimming and J lost 4 bases; unmatched junction nucleotides: 11. The CDR3 coding sequence is TGTGCCAGCAGCTCGCGGTACCGGGACAGGGCTTACGAGCAGTACTTC. This encodes CASSSRYRDRAYEQYF.

Here the CDR3 reads CASSRDSGGYTF. The CDR3 DNA is TGTGCCAGCAGCCGGGACTCCGGTGGCTACACCTTC. The chain combines TRBV5-5 with TRBJ1-2; possible D gene TRBD1, 5 bases. Germline values: CDR1 SGHKS, CDR2 YYEKEE (reference sequence). Deletions cut 4 bases from V and 7 bases from J, with 11 bases between. This CDR3 is built from 12 residues. Complete variable domain (other parts from reference TRBV5-5 and TRBJ1-2): DAGVTQSPTHLIKTRGQQVTLRCSPISGHKSVSWYQQVLGQGPQFIFQYYEKEERGRGNFPDRFSARQFPNYSSELNVNALLLGDSALYLCASSRDSGGYTFGSGTRLTVV.

This clonotype was picked up many times. This chain links TRBV12-3 or TRBV12-4 with TRBJ1-1; 7 bases line up with TRBD1. V gave up 6 bases and J gave up 3 bases; unmatched junction bases: 4. The CDR3 runs to 13 residues. CDR3 region: CASRRDSYTEAFF. CDR3 nucleotide sequence: TGTGCCAGCAGGCGGGACAGCTACACTGAAGCTTTCTTT.

J is TRBJ2-5 and V is TRBV7-2, with D maybe TRBD1 (6 bases). CDR1 SGHTA and CDR2 FQGNSA come from the germline V gene. CDR3 size: 14 residues. V lost 4 bases to trimming and J lost 7 bases, with 16 bases between them. Here the CDR3 reads CASSSEGVRGTQYF. CDR3 DNA: TGTGCCAGCAGCTCAGAGGGGGTTAGGGGGACCCAGTACTTC.

At least ten counts were recorded for this clonotype. The chain is built from TRBV20-1 and TRBJ2-1, with TRBD2 as a possible D gene (5 bases). The CDR3 runs to 13 residues. V was trimmed by 4 bases and J by 2 bases, leaving 9 bases between them. Germline loops: CDR1 DFQATT, CDR2 SNEGSKA (reference sequence). DNA for the CDR3: TGCAGTGCTAAAAGCGGTCCCTACAATGAGCAGTTCTTC. Translation: CSAKSGPYNEQFF.

The gene calls are TRBV6-6 and TRBJ2-7; possible D gene TRBD2, 6 bases. V gave up 7 bases and J gave up 6 bases, with 16 bases separating them. This CDR3 is 13 amino acids long. The V gene's germline CDR1 is MNHNY and CDR2 SVGAGI (reference sequence). CDR3 coding DNA: TGTGCCAGCACCCACGGGAGCCACCCCGAGCAGTACTTC. Translation: CASTHGSHPEQYF.

The rearrangement links TRBV2 to TRBJ1-3; possibly TRBD1 for D (5 bases). The CDR3 loop spans 15 amino acids. V was trimmed by 8 bases and J by 6 bases, leaving 20 bases between them. Germline V CDR1 and CDR2: SNHLY, FYNNEI. CDR3 nucleotide sequence: TGTGCCAGCTGCCCCGGCGGGACCTGGGTAAACACCATATATTTT. It is translated as CASCPGGTWVNTIYF.

In its sample, this clonotype was seen many times. This sequence joins TRBV7-8 and TRBJ2-7; D is ambiguous. V lost 5 bases, J lost 2 bases, and 22 bases lay in between. Per germline, CDR1 SGHVS and CDR2 FQNEAQ. This CDR3 region has 17 residues. Written as DNA, the CDR3 is TGTGCCAGCAGCCCATTGACTCCTAAACAGTCAGCCTACGAGCAGTACTTC. Translation gives CASSPLTPKQSAYEQYF.

This clonotype was seen more than once but under ten times. J is TRBJ1-2 and V is TRBV2, with 7 bases fitting TRBD1. The CDR3 totals 15 residues. The germline CDR1 and CDR2 sequences are SNHLY and FYNNEI. Germline trimming cut 7 bases from V and 5 bases from J; bases unmatched to any gene: 13. CDR3 nucleotides: TGTGCCAGCACTCCCCAACCGACAGGGCCATATGGCTACACCTTC. Translated, it gives CASTPQPTGPYGYTF.

This clonotype was seen many times. V is TRBV13 and J is TRBJ1-1; the D gene is possibly TRBD1 (5 bases). There are 11 residues in the CDR3. Germline lookup yields CDR1 PRHDT and CDR2 FYEKMQ (reference sequence). Trimming shortened V by 4 bases and J by 8 bases, and 8 bases separated the two germline ends. CDR3 loop: CASSWGGEAFF. CDR3 sequence (DNA): TGTGCCAGCAGCTGGGGGGGGGAAGCTTTCTTT.

Many counts were recorded for this clonotype. V and J are TRBV20-1 and TRBJ1-5; D is unclear. Germline CDR1 and CDR2: DFQATT and SNEGSKA (reference sequence). V lost 2 bases, J lost 3 bases, and 11 bases lay in between. CDR3 size: 14 residues. The chain's CDR3 is CSARSGVANQPQHF. Written as DNA, the CDR3 is TGCAGTGCTAGAAGCGGGGTTGCCAATCAGCCCCAGCATTTT.

This clonotype occurred a few times. V and J are TRBV7-2 and TRBJ2-6; D possibly corresponds to TRBD1 (6 bases). The CDR3 has 15 amino acids. Trimming pared 4 bases from V and 2 bases from J, leaving 9 bases between. CDR1 and CDR2 from the germline V gene are SGHTA and FQGNSA. CDR3 sequence: CASSSNRAGANVLTF. CDR3 coding DNA: TGTGCCAGCAGCTCCAACAGGGCTGGGGCCAACGTCCTGACTTTC.

The table lists this clonotype with many counts. The rearrangement joins TRBV20-1 to TRBJ2-2, with 7 positions matching TRBD2. CDR3 length equals 16 residues. The J segment lost 0 bases and the V segment lost 3 bases, leaving 7 bases of the junction unmatched. CDR1 and CDR2 from the germline V gene are DFQATT and SNEGSKA (reference sequence). The chain's CDR3 is CSASELAFPNTGELFF. The DNA of the CDR3 is TGCAGTGCTAGCGAACTAGCGTTTCCGAACACCGGGGAGCTGTTTTTT.

To note about this clonotype: A much larger clone lies one base from this, so it may be a read error. This chain links TRBV5-1 with TRBJ2-7, with 7 bases matching TRBD2. V lost 4 bases to trimming and J lost 4 bases; unmatched junction nucleotides: 11. Germline CDR1 SGHRS, CDR2 YFSETQ. The length of the CDR3 is 15 residues. CDR3 sequence: CASSLGREGGYEQYF. Here the CDR3 DNA reads TGCGCCAGCAGCCTGGGCAGGGAGGGCGGATACGAGCAGTACTTC.

This clonotype was seen only once. V gene TRBV7-9 combines with J gene TRBJ2-1; TRBD2 aligns across 9 bases. The CDR3 has 15 residues. Germline V lookup: CDR1 SEHNR, CDR2 FQNEAQ (reference sequence). Trimming cost V 2 bases and J 6 bases; bases outside gene matches: 5. The CDR3 DNA reads as TGTGCCAGCAGCTTAATTAGCGGGAGTCGCAATGAGCAGTTCTTC. As protein: CASSLISGSRNEQFF.

V gene TRBV7-4 combines with J gene TRBJ2-5, with 7 bases identical to TRBD1. Germline CDR1 is SGHVT and CDR2 is SQSDAQ. J gave up 2 bases and V 1 base, and 4 bases lay outside the gene matches. This CDR3 contains 15 residues. The CDR3 DNA reads TGTGCCAGCAGCTTAGGGAAGACAGGGCAAGAGACCCAGTACTTC. Translating gives CASSLGKTGQETQYF.

This clonotype has a count of ten or more. This sequence joins TRBV7-2 and TRBJ2-3; D is unresolved. Germline V gives CDR1 SGHTA, CDR2 FQGNSA. The length of the CDR3 is 12 residues. Trimming pared 6 bases from V and 0 bases from J, leaving 4 bases between. The CDR3 protein is CASSFSTDTQYF. CDR3 coding DNA: TGTGCCAGCAGTTTCAGCACAGATACGCAGTATTTT.

Many counts were recorded for this clonotype. This chain joins TRBV20-1 and TRBJ1-1, with TRBD1 as a possible D gene (5 bases). Per the germline V gene, CDR1 is DFQATT and CDR2 is SNEGSKA (reference sequence). CDR3 length: 13 residues. Between the trimmed V and J ends, which lost 0 bases and 3 bases, there was a span of 8 bases. The CDR3 loop is CSAREDTYTEAFF. The CDR3 DNA reads TGCAGTGCTAGAGAGGACACTTACACTGAAGCTTTCTTT.